What follows are 21 T cell receptor beta chains derived from one specimen sequenced in a study of cytomegalovirus exposure and HLA in healthy donors (dated by TCRdb to the late 2010s). Library preparation employed the immunoSEQ multiplex PCR assay. The multiplex PCR relied on a mix of 60 forward primers for TCR Vbeta segments and 13 reverse primers for TCR Jbeta segments. The clones in this table, taken by TCRdb from immuneACCESS, are in-frame only. Not every clone is retained; where verified, under half of the shortfall comes from an unresolved V gene, and the cause of the rest is unknown. This sample holds 110,000 or so clones; around 68% were observed only once. Together, the top ten hold 11% of the sample. Sequencing was done on a sample of PBMCs. The receptors were gathered from a woman between 45 and 60 years old in good health and CMV-seropositive.

V gene TRBV29-1 combines with J gene TRBJ1-2; 9 bases are a match to TRBD1. CDR3 length: 13 residues. Germline trimming cut 5 bases from V and 3 bases from J; bases unmatched to any gene: 4. Germline lookup yields CDR1 SQVTM and CDR2 ANQGSEA. Here the CDR3 DNA reads TGCAGCGTTCGGACAGGGGATCACTATGGCTACACCTTC. Its translation: CSVRTGDHYGYTF.

The chain carries TRBV18 and TRBJ2-1, with a tentative D call TRBD1 (6 bases). This CDR3 region has 14 residues. V dropped 6 bases and J dropped 8 bases, with 17 bases sitting between them. CDR1 KGHSH and CDR2 LQKENI come from the germline V gene. The CDR3 protein is CASSPLRGSDEQFF. CDR3 sequence (DNA): TGTGCCAGCTCGCCCCTTAGGGGGTCCGATGAGCAGTTCTTC.

The chain employs TRBV19 and TRBJ2-7; 15 nucleotides align to TRBD2. Germline values: CDR1 LNHDA, CDR2 SQIVND (reference sequence). J gave up 3 bases and V 5 bases, and 2 bases lay outside the gene matches. CDR3 length: 15 amino acids. The CDR3 spells CASSLGLAGGYEQYF. The CDR3 nucleotides are TGTGCCAGTAGTCTGGGACTAGCGGGAGGCTACGAGCAGTACTTC. Using reference TRBV19 and TRBJ2-7 for the parts outside the CDR3, the full variable domain is DGGITQSPKYLFRKEGQNVTLSCEQNLNHDAMYWYRQDPGQGLRLIYYSQIVNDFQKGDIAEGYSVSREKKESFPLTVTSAQKNPTAFYLCASSLGLAGGYEQYFGPGTRLTVT.

This rearrangement joins TRBV20-1 to TRBJ2-7, with D tentatively TRBD1 (5 bases). The length of the CDR3 is 11 residues. In germline, CDR1 is DFQATT, CDR2 SNEGSKA (reference sequence). V was pared by 6 bases and J by 6 bases, with 12 bases between. CDR3 loop: CSAGAPLEQYF. The CDR3 DNA sequence: TGCAGTGCAGGGGCGCCCCTCGAGCAGTACTTC.

This clone was seen only a few times. This chain uses TRBV28 with TRBJ1-2, with 7 bases identical to TRBD1. CDR3 length: 14 residues. With 4 bases clipped from V and 2 bases from J, the junction kept 4 bases outside the gene matches. Germline V gene sequence: CDR1 MDHEN, CDR2 SYDVKM. DNA of the CDR3: TGTGCCAGCAGTTCGGGGGACAGAAACTATGGCTACACCTTC. Amino acid sequence: CASSSGDRNYGYTF.

The gene calls are TRBV2 and TRBJ2-1; 13 bases agree with TRBD2. The junction had 8 bases not matched to a gene; V was cut back by 7 bases and J by 8 bases. There are 15 residues in the CDR3. From germline, CDR1 is SNHLY and CDR2 FYNNEI. For the CDR3, the DNA is TGTGCCAGCATGGCCGGGACTAGCGGGGCGGATGAGCAGTTCTTC. Amino acids: CASMAGTSGADEQFF. Using reference TRBV2 and TRBJ2-1 for the parts outside the CDR3, the full variable domain is EPEVTQTPSHQVTQMGQEVILRCVPISNHLYFYWYRQILGQKVEFLVSFYNNEISEKSEIFDDQFSVERPDGSNFTLKIRSTKLEDSAMYFCASMAGTSGADEQFFGPGTRLTVL.

The gene calls are TRBV7-9 and TRBJ2-5, with D maybe TRBD1 (6 bases). Per the germline V gene, CDR1 is SEHNR and CDR2 is FQNEAQ (reference sequence). The CDR3 runs to 13 residues. V was cut by 5 bases and J by 3 bases, with 10 bases left in between. The CDR3 reads CASSTRTEETQYF. The CDR3 coding sequence is TGTGCCAGCAGCACTCGGACAGAAGAGACCCAGTACTTC.

This clone was counted a few times. This chain connects TRBV5-6 to TRBJ2-1, with a possible D match to TRBD1 (6 bases). The CDR3 extends over 15 amino acids. Germline V lookup: CDR1 SGHDT, CDR2 YYEEEE. The V gene lost 2 bases and the J gene lost 6 bases, with 15 bases spanning the gap. For the CDR3, the DNA is TGTGCCAGCAGCTTTACCCGGACAGACTTCAATGAGCAGTTCTTC. This encodes CASSFTRTDFNEQFF.

The chain links TRBV4-3 to TRBJ1-1; D is ambiguous. Looked up from germline, CDR1 is LGHNA and CDR2 is YSLEER. The CDR3 runs to 15 residues. V shed 2 bases and J shed 0 bases, with 10 bases lying between them. CDR3 coding DNA: TGCGCCAGCAGCCAAAACATAAAAATGAACACTGAAGCTTTCTTT. Translated, it gives CASSQNIKMNTEAFF.

V usage is TRBV9 and J usage is TRBJ2-1, with 7 nucleotides matching TRBD2. Germline loops: CDR1 SGDLS, CDR2 YYNGEE. CDR3 length: 15 residues. Trimming cost V 3 bases and J 10 bases; bases outside gene matches: 13. CDR3: CASSAERDLVVEQFF. The CDR3, as DNA: TGTGCCAGCAGCGCCGAGCGGGACCTGGTAGTGGAGCAGTTCTTC.

The gene calls are TRBV6-4 and TRBJ2-5; 10 nucleotides match TRBD2. The CDR3 loop spans 15 amino acids. Looked up from germline, CDR1 is MRHNA and CDR2 is SNTAGT. The junction had 6 bases not matched to a gene; V was cut back by 3 bases and J by 5 bases. The CDR3, as DNA: TGTGCCAGCAGTGAGAGCGGGGGGGCCGTGGAGACCCAGTACTTC. It translates to CASSESGGAVETQYF.

This chain joins TRBV4-2 and TRBJ2-7; D possibly corresponds to TRBD2 (6 bases). Germline assignment: CDR1 LGHNA and CDR2 YNFKEQ. Trimming removed 1 base at V and 0 bases at J, with 7 bases between. CDR3 length equals 14 residues. The CDR3 coding sequence is TGTGCCAGCAGCCAAGGGACTAACTCCTACGAGCAGTACTTC. It codes for CASSQGTNSYEQYF.

The chain carries TRBV9 and TRBJ1-3; 8 bases line up with TRBD1. Germline values: CDR1 SGDLS, CDR2 YYNGEE. This CDR3 has 16 amino acids. Trimming removed 4 bases from V and 0 bases from J; junction bases left unmatched: 6. The CDR3 region is CASSLGQAFSGNTIYF. The CDR3 DNA follows: TGTGCCAGCAGCCTGGGACAGGCCTTCTCTGGAAACACCATATATTTT.

The V and J genes are TRBV9 and TRBJ2-7; D unclear. In germline, CDR1 is SGDLS, CDR2 YYNGEE. The CDR3 consists of 13 residues. V was shortened by 0 bases and J by 4 bases, with 8 bases between the two germline ends. The CDR3: CASSVGLAYEQYF. As DNA, the CDR3 is TGTGCCAGCAGCGTAGGACTTGCGTACGAGCAGTACTTC.

The chain carries TRBV11-3 and TRBJ2-3; 9 bases are a match to TRBD2. This CDR3 region has 14 residues. Germline lookup yields CDR1 SGHNT and CDR2 YENEEA. J was trimmed by 5 bases and V by 2 bases; bases with no gene match: 2. Here the CDR3 reads CASSLKRGVDTQYF. In DNA form, the CDR3 reads TGTGCCAGCAGCTTAAAGCGGGGGGTAGATACGCAGTATTTT.

This chain connects TRBV18 to TRBJ2-2; 7 bases fit TRBD1. CDR1 and CDR2 (germline): KGHSH, LQKENI. CDR3 size: 14 residues. V dropped 2 bases and J dropped 7; count of bases not matched to a gene: 4. The CDR3 reads CASSPDRVNGELFF. The CDR3 DNA is TGTGCCAGCTCACCAGACAGGGTGAACGGGGAGCTGTTTTTT.

The CDR3 DNA is TGTGCCAGCCGGGGGGACTCTGGAAACACCATATATTTT. This gives the protein CASRGDSGNTIYF. The V and J genes are TRBV7-9 and TRBJ1-3; possibly TRBD1 for D (5 bases). Trimming left V 8 bases short and J 0 bases short, with 8 bases between. From germline, CDR1 is SEHNR and CDR2 FQNEAQ (reference sequence). The CDR3 runs 13 residues.

The V gene is TRBV27, the J gene TRBJ2-3, with a weak D call TRBD2 (6 bases). The germline V and J ends were trimmed by 6 bases and 0 bases, with 13 bases remaining between them. Per germline, CDR1 MNHEY and CDR2 SMNVEV (reference sequence). The CDR3 has 15 residues. Written as DNA, the CDR3 is TGTGCCAGCAGGGGAACTAGCTTTAGCACAGATACGCAGTATTTT. Amino acid sequence: CASRGTSFSTDTQYF.

This sequence joins TRBV4-1 and TRBJ2-5, with 9 bases fitting TRBD2. The germline gives CDR1 MGHRA, CDR2 YSYEKL. The CDR3 extends over 16 amino acids. Trimming cost V 4 bases and J 2 bases; bases outside gene matches: 8. This chain's CDR3 is CASSLMGAGGQETQYF. CDR3 DNA sequence: TGCGCCAGCAGCCTCATGGGAGCGGGGGGACAAGAGACCCAGTACTTC.

The genes are TRBV5-5 and TRBJ1-2, with unresolved D. Trimming pared 0 bases from V and 5 bases from J, leaving 11 bases between. The germline CDR1 and CDR2 sequences are SGHKS and YYEKEE (reference sequence). The CDR3 is 14 residues long. The CDR3: CASSLEGRGYGYTF. CDR3 DNA sequence: TGTGCCAGCAGCTTGGAAGGCCGAGGTTATGGCTACACCTTC.

The chain has TRBV15 and TRBJ1-1; maybe TRBD1 (5 bases). The CDR3 sequence is 15 residues long. Trimming shortened V by 1 base and J by 0 bases, and 9 bases separated the two germline ends. CDR1 and CDR2 from the germline V gene are LNHNV and YYDKDF (reference sequence). This CDR3 is CATSRGGGMNTEAFF. Written as DNA, the CDR3 is TGTGCCACCAGCAGAGGGGGGGGTATGAACACTGAAGCTTTCTTT.